The TCR beta chain under discussion was sequenced for a study of T cells expressing NK-cell markers. Points from the study as a whole: Leadership of the CD3+CD56-NKG2C+ fraction also belonged to these clonotypes in a handful of donors. A range of about 1.0-8% of CD8+ T cells consisted of dominant NKG2C+ clonotypes in several donors. Whether expanded NKG2C-expressing T cell clones recognize HCMV is unknown.

Following a re-call of the 5' RACE reads, TCRdb has one entry per CDR3 protein and lacks DNA. The sample has a few hundred thousand distinct CDR3 sequences; the top ten hold under 0.5%. Germline V gives CDR1 SGHAT, CDR2 FQDESV (reference sequence). The CDR3 has 14 amino acids. With respect to this clonotype: What it binds is not known.

J is TRBJ2-7 and V is TRBV11-1; TCRdb gives TRBD1 as the D gene, but with no DNA this cannot be confirmed. This receptor was obtained from a man between 18 and 35 years old in good health. The specimen sequenced was blood T cells: a sorted CD56 or NKG2C T cell subset, CD4+ or CD8+ T cells, or bulk PBMC T cells (not recorded which). CDR3 loop: CASSLGQGWNEQYF.